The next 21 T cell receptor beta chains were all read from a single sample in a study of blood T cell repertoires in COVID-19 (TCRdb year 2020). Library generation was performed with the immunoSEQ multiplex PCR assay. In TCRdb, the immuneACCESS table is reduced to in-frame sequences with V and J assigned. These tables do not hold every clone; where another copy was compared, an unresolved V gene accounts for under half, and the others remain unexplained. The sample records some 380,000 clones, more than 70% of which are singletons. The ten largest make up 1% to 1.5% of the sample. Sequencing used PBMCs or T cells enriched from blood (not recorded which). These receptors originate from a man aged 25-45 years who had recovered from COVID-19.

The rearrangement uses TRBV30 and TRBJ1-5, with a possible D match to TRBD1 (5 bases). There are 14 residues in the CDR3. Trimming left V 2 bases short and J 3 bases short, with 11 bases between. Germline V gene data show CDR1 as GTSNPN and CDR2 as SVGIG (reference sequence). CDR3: CAWSPGPNNQPQHF. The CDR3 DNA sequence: TGTGCCTGGAGTCCAGGGCCCAACAATCAGCCCCAGCATTTT.

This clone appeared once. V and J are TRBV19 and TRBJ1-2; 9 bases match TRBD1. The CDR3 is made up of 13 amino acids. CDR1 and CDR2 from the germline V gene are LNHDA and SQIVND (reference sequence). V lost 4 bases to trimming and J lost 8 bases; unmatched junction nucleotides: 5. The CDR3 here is CASSTRDRAGYTF. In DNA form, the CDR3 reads TGTGCCAGTAGTACCCGGGACAGGGCGGGCTACACCTTC.

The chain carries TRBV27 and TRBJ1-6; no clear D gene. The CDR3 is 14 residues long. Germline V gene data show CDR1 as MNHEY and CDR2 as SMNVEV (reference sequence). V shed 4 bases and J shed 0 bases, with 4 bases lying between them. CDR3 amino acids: CASSWSSYNSPLHF. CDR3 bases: TGTGCCAGCAGTTGGAGCTCCTATAATTCACCCCTCCACTTT.

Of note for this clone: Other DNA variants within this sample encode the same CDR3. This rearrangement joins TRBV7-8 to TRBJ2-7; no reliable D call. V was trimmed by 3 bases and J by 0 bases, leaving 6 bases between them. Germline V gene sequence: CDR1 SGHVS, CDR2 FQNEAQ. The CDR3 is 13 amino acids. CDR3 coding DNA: TGTGCCAGCAGCTTGCCAGACTCCTACGAGCAGTACTTC. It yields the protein CASSLPDSYEQYF. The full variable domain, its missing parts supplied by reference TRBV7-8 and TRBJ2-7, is GAGVSQSPRYKVAKRGQDVALRCDPISGHVSLFWYQQALGQGPEFLTYFQNEAQLDKSGLPSDRFFAERPEGSVSTLKIQRTQQEDSAVYLCASSLPDSYEQYFGPGTRLTVT.

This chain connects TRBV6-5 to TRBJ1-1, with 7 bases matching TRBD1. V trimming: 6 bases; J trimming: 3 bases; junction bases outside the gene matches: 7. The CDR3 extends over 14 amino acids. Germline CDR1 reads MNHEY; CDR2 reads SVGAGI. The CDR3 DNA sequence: TGTGCCAGCAGGTTTCATCAGGGGGACACTGAAGCTTTCTTT. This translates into CASRFHQGDTEAFF.

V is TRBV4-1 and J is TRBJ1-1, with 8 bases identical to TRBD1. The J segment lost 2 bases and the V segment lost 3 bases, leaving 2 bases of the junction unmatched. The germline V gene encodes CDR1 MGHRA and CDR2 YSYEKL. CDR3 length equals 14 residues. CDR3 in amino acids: CASSQGQANTEAFF. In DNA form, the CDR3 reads TGCGCCAGCAGCCAGGGACAGGCAAACACTGAAGCTTTCTTT.

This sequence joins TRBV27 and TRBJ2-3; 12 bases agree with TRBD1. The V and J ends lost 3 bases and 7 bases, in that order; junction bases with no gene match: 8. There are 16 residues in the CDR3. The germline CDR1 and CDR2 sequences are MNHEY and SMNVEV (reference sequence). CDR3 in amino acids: CASSFGTGGQTNTQYF. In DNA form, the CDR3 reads TGTGCCAGCAGTTTTGGGACAGGGGGCCAGACGAATACGCAGTATTTT.

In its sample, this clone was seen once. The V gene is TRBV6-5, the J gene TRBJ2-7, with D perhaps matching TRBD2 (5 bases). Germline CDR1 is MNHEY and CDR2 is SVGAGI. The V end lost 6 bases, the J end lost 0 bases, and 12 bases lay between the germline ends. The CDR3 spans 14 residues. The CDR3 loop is CASSSSGSSYEQYF. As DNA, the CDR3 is TGTGCCAGCAGCTCGAGCGGTAGCTCCTACGAGCAGTACTTC.

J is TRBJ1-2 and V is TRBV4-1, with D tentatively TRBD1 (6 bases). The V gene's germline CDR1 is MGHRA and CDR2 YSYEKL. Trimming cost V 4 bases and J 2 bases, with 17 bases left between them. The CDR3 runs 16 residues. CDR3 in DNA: TGCGCCAGCAGCCCGGATAGGGCTAGGGGGAACTATGGCTACACCTTC. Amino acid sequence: CASSPDRARGNYGYTF.

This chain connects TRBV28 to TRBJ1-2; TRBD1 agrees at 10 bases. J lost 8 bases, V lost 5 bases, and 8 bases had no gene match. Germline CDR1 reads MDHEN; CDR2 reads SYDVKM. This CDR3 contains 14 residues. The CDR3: CASSPHGQGVGYTF. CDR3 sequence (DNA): TGTGCCAGCAGTCCCCACGGACAGGGGGTCGGCTACACCTTC.

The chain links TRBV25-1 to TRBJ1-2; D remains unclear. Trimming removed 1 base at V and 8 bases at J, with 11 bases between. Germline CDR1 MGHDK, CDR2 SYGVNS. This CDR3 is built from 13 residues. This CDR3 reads CASSESREEGYTF. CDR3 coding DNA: TGTGCCAGCAGTGAATCCCGGGAGGAGGGCTACACCTTC.

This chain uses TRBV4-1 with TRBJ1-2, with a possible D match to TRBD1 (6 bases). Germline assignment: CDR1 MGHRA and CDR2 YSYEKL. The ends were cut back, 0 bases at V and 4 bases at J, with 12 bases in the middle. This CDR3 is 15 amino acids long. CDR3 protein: CASSQDTARGYGYTF. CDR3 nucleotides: TGCGCCAGCAGCCAAGACACCGCCAGGGGCTATGGCTACACCTTC.

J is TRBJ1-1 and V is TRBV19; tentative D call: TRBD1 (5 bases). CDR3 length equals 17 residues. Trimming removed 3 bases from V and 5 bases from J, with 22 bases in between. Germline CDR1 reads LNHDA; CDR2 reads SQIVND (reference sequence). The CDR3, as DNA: TGTGCCAGTAGTATTCAGCTTGTTCGCGGGGCGAAGACTGAAGCTTTCTTT. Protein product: CASSIQLVRGAKTEAFF.

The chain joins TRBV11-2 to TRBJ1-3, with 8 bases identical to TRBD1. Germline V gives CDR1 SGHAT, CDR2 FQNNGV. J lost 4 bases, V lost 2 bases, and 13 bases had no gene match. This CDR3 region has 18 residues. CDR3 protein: CASSLRVKAGGEGNTIYF. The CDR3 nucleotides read TGTGCCAGCAGCTTAAGGGTAAAAGCAGGGGGCGAAGGAAACACCATATATTTT.

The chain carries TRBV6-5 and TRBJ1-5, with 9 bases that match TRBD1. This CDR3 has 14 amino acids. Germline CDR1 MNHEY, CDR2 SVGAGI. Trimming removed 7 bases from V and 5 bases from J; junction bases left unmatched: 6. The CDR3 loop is CASKWDRAHQPQHF. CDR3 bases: TGTGCCAGCAAATGGGACAGGGCCCATCAGCCCCAGCATTTT.

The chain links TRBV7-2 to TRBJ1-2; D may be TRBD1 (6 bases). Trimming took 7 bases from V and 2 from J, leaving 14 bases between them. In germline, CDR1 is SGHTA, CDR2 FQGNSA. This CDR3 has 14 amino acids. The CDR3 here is CASTFGGQNYGYTF. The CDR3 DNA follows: TGTGCCAGCACCTTCGGGGGGCAGAACTATGGCTACACCTTC.

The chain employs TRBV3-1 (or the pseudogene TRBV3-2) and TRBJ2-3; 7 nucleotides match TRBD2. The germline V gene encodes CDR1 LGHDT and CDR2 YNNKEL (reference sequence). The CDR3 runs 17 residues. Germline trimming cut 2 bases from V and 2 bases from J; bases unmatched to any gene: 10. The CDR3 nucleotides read TGTGCCAGCAGCCAACACGAGCGGGGAATCCTCACAGATACGCAGTATTTT. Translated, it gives CASSQHERGILTDTQYF.

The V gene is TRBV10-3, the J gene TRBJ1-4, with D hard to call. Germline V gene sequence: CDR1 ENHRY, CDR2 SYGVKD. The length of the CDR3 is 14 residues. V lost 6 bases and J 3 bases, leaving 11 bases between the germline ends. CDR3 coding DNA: TGTGCCATCAGGGAGGACTCATCTAATGAAAAACTGTTTTTT. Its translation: CAIREDSSNEKLFF.

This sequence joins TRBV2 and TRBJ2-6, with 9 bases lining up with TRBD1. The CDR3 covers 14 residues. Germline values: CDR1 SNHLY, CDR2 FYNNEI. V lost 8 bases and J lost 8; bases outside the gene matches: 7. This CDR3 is CASGRDRATNVLTF. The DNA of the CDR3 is TGTGCCAGCGGCCGGGACAGGGCTACCAACGTCCTGACTTTC.

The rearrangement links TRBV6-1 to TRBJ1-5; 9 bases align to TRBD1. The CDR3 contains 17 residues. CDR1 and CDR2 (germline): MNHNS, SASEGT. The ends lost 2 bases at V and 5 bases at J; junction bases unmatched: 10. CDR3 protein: CASSEQPPGQGHQPQHF. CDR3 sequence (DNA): TGTGCCAGCAGTGAACAGCCGCCGGGACAGGGTCATCAGCCCCAGCATTTT.

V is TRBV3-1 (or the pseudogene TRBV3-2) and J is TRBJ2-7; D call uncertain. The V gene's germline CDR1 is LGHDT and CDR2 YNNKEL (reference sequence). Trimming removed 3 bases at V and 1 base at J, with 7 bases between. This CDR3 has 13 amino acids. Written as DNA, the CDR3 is TGTGCCAGCAGCCACCCCGCGTCCTACGAGCAGTACTTC. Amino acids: CASSHPASYEQYF.